This TCR beta chain was profiled in a study of CD8+ T cells in alopecia areata. The overall study: Treated patients received severity scores based on the percentage of scalp area affected.

cDNA reverse transcribed from extracted RNA served as the sequencing template. Using immunoSEQ multiplex PCR, the repertoire was profiled, and TCRdb retains in-frame clones only, with some absent. Of around 270,000 clones in the sample, roughly 64% were seen once. Treatment noted: oral pan-JAK inhibitor, 5-10 mg twice daily. In alopecia areata patients, both lesional scalp punch biopsies and peripheral blood were collected. V was pared by 5 bases and J by 2 bases, with 9 bases of the junction left unmatched. Per the germline V gene, CDR1 is SGHDT and CDR2 is YYEEEE. CDR3 length: 15 residues. This chain links TRBV5-6 with TRBJ1-2; 7 nucleotides match TRBD1. This sequence originates from a human donor with alopecia areata. The sequencing used CD4+ T cells sorted from blood, collected at week 24, from a patient treated with tofacitinib. The CDR3 is CASRTTGEGNYGYTF. DNA of the CDR3: TGTGCCAGCAGGACCACAGGGGAGGGGAACTATGGCTACACCTTC.